These 22 T cell receptor beta chains originate from one sample sequenced in a study of T-cell reconstitution after alpha-beta-depleted transplantation in children. Construction of the TCRbeta library involved unique molecular identifiers. In TCRdb, the PCR reads were re-called with MiXCR into one record per CDR3 protein. This table has about a million distinct CDR3 sequences, roughly 31% appearing once. Here the sequenced sample was PBMCs, mostly from graft donor cells, taken 360 days after TCRalphabeta/CD19-depleted stem cell transplant. These receptors came from a boy under two years old who had a stem cell transplant for SCID, so the T cells may come from the graft donor.

V is TRBV12-3 or TRBV12-4 and J is TRBJ1-1, with D perhaps TRBD1 (5 bases). CDR3 length equals 15 residues. Trimming took 6 bases from V and 2 from J, leaving 16 bases between them. Here the CDR3 DNA reads TGTGCCAGCAGCCAACCTCGGGGGTTCAACACTGAAGCTTTCTTT. This translates into CASSQPRGFNTEAFF.

This clonotype was detected a few times. The chain joins TRBV29-1 to TRBJ2-3; D not certain. V lost 5 bases and J 5 bases, leaving 14 bases between the germline ends. The CDR3 contains 13 residues. The germline gives CDR1 SQVTM, CDR2 ANQGSEA. The CDR3: CSVRNSPGDTQYF. The CDR3 DNA is TGCAGCGTTCGAAACAGTCCCGGAGATACGCAGTATTTT.

This clonotype was found many times. The chain has TRBV11-2 and TRBJ1-1; D is ambiguous. This CDR3 spans 15 amino acids. Germline CDR1 SGHAT, CDR2 FQNNGV. Trimming removed 5 bases from V and 0 bases from J, with 13 bases in between. CDR3 nucleotide sequence: TGTGCCAGCAGCACCTGGAATAGCATGAACACTGAAGCTTTCTTT. It encodes CASSTWNSMNTEAFF.

The chain couples TRBV20-1 to TRBJ1-6; D remains ambiguous. This CDR3 is built from 14 residues. V was clipped by 6 bases and J by 7 bases, with 16 bases between them. Germline CDR1 is DFQATT and CDR2 is SNEGSKA (reference sequence). The CDR3 nucleotides read TGCAGTGCGGGGTACGTCGGTGGAAATTCACCCCTCCACTTT. Encoded protein: CSAGYVGGNSPLHF.

The chain uses TRBV11-2 and TRBJ2-3, with D perhaps TRBD2 (6 bases). The CDR3 covers 16 residues. V lost 5 bases and J 4 bases, leaving 19 bases between the germline ends. Germline CDR1 and CDR2: SGHAT and FQNNGV. CDR3 in amino acids: CASSVVQTGGADTQYF. Here the CDR3 DNA reads TGTGCCAGCAGCGTCGTCCAAACCGGGGGAGCAGATACGCAGTATTTT.

The chain joins TRBV15 to TRBJ1-2; 8 bases line up with TRBD1. The CDR3 is made up of 13 amino acids. Germline assignment: CDR1 LNHNV and CDR2 YYDKDF (reference sequence). The junction had 2 bases not matched to a gene; V was cut back by 6 bases and J by 2 bases. The CDR3 DNA sequence: TGTGCCACCAGGGACAGGGCCAACTATGGCTACACCTTC. This encodes CATRDRANYGYTF.

The rearrangement joins TRBV15 to TRBJ2-7, with D tentatively TRBD1 or TRBD2 (5 bases each). V was pared by 8 bases and J by 2 bases, with 16 bases between. In germline, CDR1 is LNHNV, CDR2 YYDKDF (reference sequence). The CDR3 extends over 14 amino acids. CDR3 in amino acids: CATWSGDVPYEQYF. CDR3 sequence (DNA): TGTGCCACCTGGAGTGGGGACGTCCCCTACGAGCAGTACTTC.

The chain employs TRBV20-1 and TRBJ1-2; D perhaps matches TRBD1 (5 bases). Germline V gene sequence: CDR1 DFQATT, CDR2 SNEGSKA (reference sequence). Trimming removed 6 bases at V and 4 bases at J, with 18 bases between. This CDR3 contains 14 residues. The CDR3 region has the DNA TGCAGTGCGGAAAACCAGGGAGTTCCCTATGGCTACACCTTC. The encoded protein is CSAENQGVPYGYTF.

This clonotype has just a few counts. The chain joins TRBV15 to TRBJ2-7, with D perhaps assigned TRBD1 or TRBD2 (5 bases each). Germline assignment: CDR1 LNHNV and CDR2 YYDKDF (reference sequence). The CDR3 is 12 amino acids. Trimming pared 8 bases from V and 2 bases from J, leaving 10 bases between. The CDR3 DNA is TGTGCCACCCGTGGGACGCCCTACGAGCAGTACTTC. It codes for CATRGTPYEQYF.

The rearrangement uses TRBV7-9 and TRBJ2-1; 8 nucleotides align to TRBD2. V dropped 7 bases and J dropped 0; count of bases not matched to a gene: 5. The CDR3 extends over 15 amino acids. Germline values: CDR1 SEHNR, CDR2 FQNEAQ (reference sequence). The CDR3 loop reads CASTRGGSSYNEQFF. The CDR3, as DNA: TGTGCCAGCACTCGCGGGGGGAGCTCCTACAATGAGCAGTTCTTC.

The table lists this clonotype with many counts. The chain is built from TRBV4-3 and TRBJ2-3; no clear D gene. The CDR3 has 15 amino acids. Germline loops: CDR1 LGHNA, CDR2 YSLEER. V was shortened by 0 bases and J by 7 bases, with 14 bases between the two germline ends. CDR3: CASSQDSSHPNTQYF. In DNA, the CDR3 is TGCGCCAGCAGCCAAGACAGTTCCCATCCGAATACGCAGTATTTT.

This clonotype was counted only a few times. V gene TRBV6-2 or TRBV6-3 combines with J gene TRBJ2-7; 10 bases agree with TRBD1. The V and J ends lost 6 bases and 1 base, in that order; junction bases with no gene match: 15. The CDR3 loop spans 18 amino acids. The germline CDR1 and CDR2 sequences are MNHEY and SVGEGT. The CDR3 region has the DNA TGTGCCAGCAGCCGCCCGGGACAGGGGCGCCTGCTTTCCTACGAGCAGTACTTC. This translates into CASSRPGQGRLLSYEQYF.

This chain connects TRBV12-3 or TRBV12-4 to TRBJ2-1; D unresolved. The CDR3 covers 15 residues. V was trimmed by 5 bases and J by 4 bases, leaving 15 bases between them. The chain's CDR3 is CASSPGGRIYNEQFF. CDR3 sequence (DNA): TGTGCCAGCAGTCCAGGCGGACGGATTTACAATGAGCAGTTCTTC.

This clonotype occurred a few times. V and J are TRBV12-3 or TRBV12-4 and TRBJ2-3, with unresolved D. The CDR3 is made up of 15 amino acids. Deletions cut 5 bases from V and 2 bases from J, with 14 bases between. Here the CDR3 reads CASSLAARDTDTQYF. The CDR3 nucleotides are TGTGCCAGCAGTCTCGCGGCTCGAGACACAGATACGCAGTATTTT.

The chain combines TRBV11-2 with TRBJ2-3; D possibly uses TRBD1 or TRBD2 (5 bases each). The CDR3 has 16 residues. Germline V gene lookup returns CDR1 SGHAT and CDR2 FQNNGV. V was shortened by 1 base and J by 5 bases, with 16 bases between the two germline ends. CDR3 sequence (DNA): TGTGCCAGCAGCTTAGGAGGGACGGCGGTCAGAGATACGCAGTATTTT. Translating gives CASSLGGTAVRDTQYF. Full variable domain (outside the CDR3, taken from reference TRBV11-2 and TRBJ2-3): EAGVAQSPRYKIIEKRQSVAFWCNPISGHATLYWYQQILGQGPKLLIQFQNNGVVDDSQLPKDRFSAERLKGVDSTLKIQPAKLEDSAVYLCASSLGGTAVRDTQYFGPGTRLTVL.

The CDR3 nucleotides read TGTGCCAGCAGCTTAGGAGCGGCTAGCGGGGGCCCGAGCTCCTACAATGAGCAGTTCTTC. Protein product: CASSLGAASGGPSSYNEQFF. The chain uses TRBV7-6 and TRBJ2-1, with 10 nucleotides matching TRBD2. Germline CDR1 reads SGHVS; CDR2 reads FNYEAQ. V lost 1 base, J lost 0 bases, and 12 bases stayed unmatched. CDR3 length: 20 amino acids.

The gene calls are TRBV11-2 and TRBJ2-4; 8 bases are shared with TRBD2. The J segment lost 0 bases and the V segment lost 5 bases, leaving 12 bases of the junction unmatched. Germline values: CDR1 SGHAT, CDR2 FQNNGV. This CDR3 is built from 18 residues. This CDR3 is CASSPREGSVLAKNIQYF. The CDR3 bases are TGTGCCAGCAGCCCACGGGAGGGCTCAGTACTAGCCAAAAACATTCAGTACTTC.

The CDR3 bases are TGTGCCAGCAGTTTAAGGTCCCACAATTCACCCCTCCACTTT. Its protein product is CASSLRSHNSPLHF. V gene TRBV27 combines with J gene TRBJ1-6; D unclear. The germline V gene encodes CDR1 MNHEY and CDR2 SMNVEV (reference sequence). Trimming removed 2 bases from V and 7 bases from J, with 9 bases in between. CDR3 length: 14 residues.

This clonotype was seen a few times. The chain recombines TRBV7-9 with TRBJ1-6, with a tentative D call TRBD1 (5 bases). CDR3 length: 13 residues. V gave up 11 bases and J gave up 9 bases, with 17 bases separating them. Germline values: CDR1 SEHNR, CDR2 FQNEAQ (reference sequence). CDR3 in amino acids: CAGGGRLASPLHF. Here the CDR3 DNA reads TGTGCCGGCGGGGGAAGGCTGGCTTCACCCCTCCACTTT.

This clonotype was recorded a few times. This CDR3 is CSASKTGGMAGQYF. The DNA of the CDR3 is TGCAGTGCTAGCAAGACAGGGGGTATGGCCGGGCAGTACTTC. The chain combines TRBV20-1 with TRBJ2-7, with 9 bases that match TRBD1. The trim removed 3 bases at V and 9 bases at J, leaving 12 bases unmatched. The CDR3 totals 14 residues. Germline CDR1 reads DFQATT; CDR2 reads SNEGSKA (reference sequence).

The rearrangement links TRBV7-2 to TRBJ2-7, with D unresolved. The CDR3 consists of 15 residues. CDR1 is SGHTA, CDR2 FQGNSA, per germline. Trimming removed 4 bases at V and 1 base at J, with 14 bases between. The CDR3 protein is CASSSRATSSYEQYF. DNA for the CDR3: TGTGCCAGCAGCTCCCGGGCAACGTCGTCCTACGAGCAGTACTTC.

The chain combines TRBV5-1 with TRBJ2-3; D is unresolved. CDR1 is SGHRS and CDR2 is YFSETQ in the germline V gene. This CDR3 contains 16 residues. V was clipped by 1 base and J by 3 bases, with 15 bases between them. The CDR3: CASSLMAGIGTDTQYF. In DNA, the CDR3 is TGCGCCAGCAGCTTGATGGCCGGAATTGGGACAGATACGCAGTATTTT.